These 9 T cell receptor beta chains share one sample of origin, sequenced in a study of shared clonotypes between healthy human individuals (TCRdb year 2020). The library was produced with the immunoSEQ multiplex PCR assay. The table comes from immuneACCESS by way of TCRdb, which keeps in-frame sequences with V and J called. Part of the clones is missing from these tables; in studies checked, under half for an unresolved V gene and the rest for unknown reasons. The sample contains some 490,000 clones, 81% of them found a single time. In total, the top ten clones hold roughly 12% of the sample. Sequencing was performed on PBMCs. The receptors come from a woman in her thirties or forties in good health. Some clones in this sample may be carry-over from other donors' samples.

DNA for the CDR3: TGTGCCAGCACCTTGCACGGGACAGGGGGCCTAGAAGCTTTCTTT. It translates to CASTLHGTGGLEAFF. The chain has TRBV28 and TRBJ1-1; 12 positions agree with TRBD1. Trimming at V came to 7 bases and at J to 8 bases, leaving 11 bases not matched to a gene. Per germline, CDR1 MDHEN and CDR2 SYDVKM. This CDR3 is built from 15 residues.

The chain couples TRBV6-6 to TRBJ1-1; tentative D call: TRBD1 (5 bases). The CDR3 covers 16 residues. CDR1 MNHNY and CDR2 SVGAGI come from the germline V gene (reference sequence). Trimming stripped 2 bases from V and 0 bases from J, with 13 bases between. CDR3 coding DNA: TGTGCCAGCAGTTACCCCACAGGACGGATGAACACTGAAGCTTTCTTT. Translated, it gives CASSYPTGRMNTEAFF.

The chain combines TRBV11-2 with TRBJ2-7, with TRBD1 identical over 8 bases. Germline CDR1 is SGHAT and CDR2 is FQNNGV. The CDR3 has 15 amino acids. Germline trimming cut 5 bases from V and 4 bases from J; bases unmatched to any gene: 10. CDR3 amino acids: CASSPRGQGRYEQYF. Here the CDR3 DNA reads TGTGCCAGCAGCCCCCGCGGACAGGGAAGGTACGAGCAGTACTTC.

The chain joins TRBV30 to TRBJ2-3, with D possibly being TRBD1 (5 bases). This CDR3 contains 13 residues. Germline V gene data show CDR1 as GTSNPN and CDR2 as SVGIG (reference sequence). The ends were cut back, 2 bases at V and 2 bases at J, with 8 bases in the middle. In nucleotides, the CDR3 is TGTGCCTGGAGTAGGGGATACACAGATACGCAGTATTTT. This sequence encodes CAWSRGYTDTQYF.

Comments on this clone: A far larger clone is one base from this, pointing to a likely read error. This same CDR3 is encoded by further DNA sequences in the sample. The rearrangement links TRBV27 to TRBJ1-5; D ambiguous. Per germline, CDR1 MNHEY and CDR2 SMNVEV (reference sequence). The CDR3 sequence is 13 residues long. CDR3 in amino acids: CASSLTFRQPQHF. CDR3 sequence (DNA): TGTGCCAGCAGTTTAACATTCCGCCAGCCCCAGCACTTT.

The chain carries TRBV7-2 and TRBJ2-2; the D is unclear. CDR1 is SGHTA, CDR2 FQGNSA, per germline. This CDR3 has 15 amino acids. Trimming left V 4 bases short and J 0 bases short, with 9 bases between. The CDR3 region is CASSSINANTGELFF. CDR3 DNA sequence: TGTGCCAGCAGCTCGATAAACGCGAACACCGGGGAGCTGTTTTTT.

A single count supports this clone. V gene TRBV7-7 combines with J gene TRBJ2-5; 8 positions match TRBD1. Germline CDR1 reads SSHAT; CDR2 reads FNYEAQ (reference sequence). Trimming removed 5 bases from V and 1 base from J; junction bases left unmatched: 6. The CDR3 is 15 residues long. The CDR3, as DNA: TGTGCCAGCAGCGCGACAGGGGTGATCCAAGAGACCCAGTACTTC. Its translation is CASSATGVIQETQYF.

V gene TRBV29-1 combines with J gene TRBJ1-5; D is possibly TRBD1 (5 bases). Germline V gene sequence: CDR1 SQVTM, CDR2 ANQGSEA. The CDR3 sequence is 12 residues long. V lost 6 bases and J 5 bases, leaving 11 bases between the germline ends. CDR3 DNA sequence: TGCAGCGTCGGAGGGGAGGATCAGCCCCAGCATTTT. Protein product: CSVGGEDQPQHF.

This clone has a handful of counts. This sequence joins TRBV19 and TRBJ2-6, with 8 bases matching TRBD1. Germline CDR1 LNHDA, CDR2 SQIVND (reference sequence). V shed 3 bases, J shed 1 base, and the junction held 5 bases outside the gene matches. There are 17 residues in the CDR3. CDR3 residues: CASSMGTGSSGANVLTF. CDR3 sequence (DNA): TGTGCCAGTAGTATGGGGACAGGATCATCTGGGGCCAACGTCCTGACTTTC.